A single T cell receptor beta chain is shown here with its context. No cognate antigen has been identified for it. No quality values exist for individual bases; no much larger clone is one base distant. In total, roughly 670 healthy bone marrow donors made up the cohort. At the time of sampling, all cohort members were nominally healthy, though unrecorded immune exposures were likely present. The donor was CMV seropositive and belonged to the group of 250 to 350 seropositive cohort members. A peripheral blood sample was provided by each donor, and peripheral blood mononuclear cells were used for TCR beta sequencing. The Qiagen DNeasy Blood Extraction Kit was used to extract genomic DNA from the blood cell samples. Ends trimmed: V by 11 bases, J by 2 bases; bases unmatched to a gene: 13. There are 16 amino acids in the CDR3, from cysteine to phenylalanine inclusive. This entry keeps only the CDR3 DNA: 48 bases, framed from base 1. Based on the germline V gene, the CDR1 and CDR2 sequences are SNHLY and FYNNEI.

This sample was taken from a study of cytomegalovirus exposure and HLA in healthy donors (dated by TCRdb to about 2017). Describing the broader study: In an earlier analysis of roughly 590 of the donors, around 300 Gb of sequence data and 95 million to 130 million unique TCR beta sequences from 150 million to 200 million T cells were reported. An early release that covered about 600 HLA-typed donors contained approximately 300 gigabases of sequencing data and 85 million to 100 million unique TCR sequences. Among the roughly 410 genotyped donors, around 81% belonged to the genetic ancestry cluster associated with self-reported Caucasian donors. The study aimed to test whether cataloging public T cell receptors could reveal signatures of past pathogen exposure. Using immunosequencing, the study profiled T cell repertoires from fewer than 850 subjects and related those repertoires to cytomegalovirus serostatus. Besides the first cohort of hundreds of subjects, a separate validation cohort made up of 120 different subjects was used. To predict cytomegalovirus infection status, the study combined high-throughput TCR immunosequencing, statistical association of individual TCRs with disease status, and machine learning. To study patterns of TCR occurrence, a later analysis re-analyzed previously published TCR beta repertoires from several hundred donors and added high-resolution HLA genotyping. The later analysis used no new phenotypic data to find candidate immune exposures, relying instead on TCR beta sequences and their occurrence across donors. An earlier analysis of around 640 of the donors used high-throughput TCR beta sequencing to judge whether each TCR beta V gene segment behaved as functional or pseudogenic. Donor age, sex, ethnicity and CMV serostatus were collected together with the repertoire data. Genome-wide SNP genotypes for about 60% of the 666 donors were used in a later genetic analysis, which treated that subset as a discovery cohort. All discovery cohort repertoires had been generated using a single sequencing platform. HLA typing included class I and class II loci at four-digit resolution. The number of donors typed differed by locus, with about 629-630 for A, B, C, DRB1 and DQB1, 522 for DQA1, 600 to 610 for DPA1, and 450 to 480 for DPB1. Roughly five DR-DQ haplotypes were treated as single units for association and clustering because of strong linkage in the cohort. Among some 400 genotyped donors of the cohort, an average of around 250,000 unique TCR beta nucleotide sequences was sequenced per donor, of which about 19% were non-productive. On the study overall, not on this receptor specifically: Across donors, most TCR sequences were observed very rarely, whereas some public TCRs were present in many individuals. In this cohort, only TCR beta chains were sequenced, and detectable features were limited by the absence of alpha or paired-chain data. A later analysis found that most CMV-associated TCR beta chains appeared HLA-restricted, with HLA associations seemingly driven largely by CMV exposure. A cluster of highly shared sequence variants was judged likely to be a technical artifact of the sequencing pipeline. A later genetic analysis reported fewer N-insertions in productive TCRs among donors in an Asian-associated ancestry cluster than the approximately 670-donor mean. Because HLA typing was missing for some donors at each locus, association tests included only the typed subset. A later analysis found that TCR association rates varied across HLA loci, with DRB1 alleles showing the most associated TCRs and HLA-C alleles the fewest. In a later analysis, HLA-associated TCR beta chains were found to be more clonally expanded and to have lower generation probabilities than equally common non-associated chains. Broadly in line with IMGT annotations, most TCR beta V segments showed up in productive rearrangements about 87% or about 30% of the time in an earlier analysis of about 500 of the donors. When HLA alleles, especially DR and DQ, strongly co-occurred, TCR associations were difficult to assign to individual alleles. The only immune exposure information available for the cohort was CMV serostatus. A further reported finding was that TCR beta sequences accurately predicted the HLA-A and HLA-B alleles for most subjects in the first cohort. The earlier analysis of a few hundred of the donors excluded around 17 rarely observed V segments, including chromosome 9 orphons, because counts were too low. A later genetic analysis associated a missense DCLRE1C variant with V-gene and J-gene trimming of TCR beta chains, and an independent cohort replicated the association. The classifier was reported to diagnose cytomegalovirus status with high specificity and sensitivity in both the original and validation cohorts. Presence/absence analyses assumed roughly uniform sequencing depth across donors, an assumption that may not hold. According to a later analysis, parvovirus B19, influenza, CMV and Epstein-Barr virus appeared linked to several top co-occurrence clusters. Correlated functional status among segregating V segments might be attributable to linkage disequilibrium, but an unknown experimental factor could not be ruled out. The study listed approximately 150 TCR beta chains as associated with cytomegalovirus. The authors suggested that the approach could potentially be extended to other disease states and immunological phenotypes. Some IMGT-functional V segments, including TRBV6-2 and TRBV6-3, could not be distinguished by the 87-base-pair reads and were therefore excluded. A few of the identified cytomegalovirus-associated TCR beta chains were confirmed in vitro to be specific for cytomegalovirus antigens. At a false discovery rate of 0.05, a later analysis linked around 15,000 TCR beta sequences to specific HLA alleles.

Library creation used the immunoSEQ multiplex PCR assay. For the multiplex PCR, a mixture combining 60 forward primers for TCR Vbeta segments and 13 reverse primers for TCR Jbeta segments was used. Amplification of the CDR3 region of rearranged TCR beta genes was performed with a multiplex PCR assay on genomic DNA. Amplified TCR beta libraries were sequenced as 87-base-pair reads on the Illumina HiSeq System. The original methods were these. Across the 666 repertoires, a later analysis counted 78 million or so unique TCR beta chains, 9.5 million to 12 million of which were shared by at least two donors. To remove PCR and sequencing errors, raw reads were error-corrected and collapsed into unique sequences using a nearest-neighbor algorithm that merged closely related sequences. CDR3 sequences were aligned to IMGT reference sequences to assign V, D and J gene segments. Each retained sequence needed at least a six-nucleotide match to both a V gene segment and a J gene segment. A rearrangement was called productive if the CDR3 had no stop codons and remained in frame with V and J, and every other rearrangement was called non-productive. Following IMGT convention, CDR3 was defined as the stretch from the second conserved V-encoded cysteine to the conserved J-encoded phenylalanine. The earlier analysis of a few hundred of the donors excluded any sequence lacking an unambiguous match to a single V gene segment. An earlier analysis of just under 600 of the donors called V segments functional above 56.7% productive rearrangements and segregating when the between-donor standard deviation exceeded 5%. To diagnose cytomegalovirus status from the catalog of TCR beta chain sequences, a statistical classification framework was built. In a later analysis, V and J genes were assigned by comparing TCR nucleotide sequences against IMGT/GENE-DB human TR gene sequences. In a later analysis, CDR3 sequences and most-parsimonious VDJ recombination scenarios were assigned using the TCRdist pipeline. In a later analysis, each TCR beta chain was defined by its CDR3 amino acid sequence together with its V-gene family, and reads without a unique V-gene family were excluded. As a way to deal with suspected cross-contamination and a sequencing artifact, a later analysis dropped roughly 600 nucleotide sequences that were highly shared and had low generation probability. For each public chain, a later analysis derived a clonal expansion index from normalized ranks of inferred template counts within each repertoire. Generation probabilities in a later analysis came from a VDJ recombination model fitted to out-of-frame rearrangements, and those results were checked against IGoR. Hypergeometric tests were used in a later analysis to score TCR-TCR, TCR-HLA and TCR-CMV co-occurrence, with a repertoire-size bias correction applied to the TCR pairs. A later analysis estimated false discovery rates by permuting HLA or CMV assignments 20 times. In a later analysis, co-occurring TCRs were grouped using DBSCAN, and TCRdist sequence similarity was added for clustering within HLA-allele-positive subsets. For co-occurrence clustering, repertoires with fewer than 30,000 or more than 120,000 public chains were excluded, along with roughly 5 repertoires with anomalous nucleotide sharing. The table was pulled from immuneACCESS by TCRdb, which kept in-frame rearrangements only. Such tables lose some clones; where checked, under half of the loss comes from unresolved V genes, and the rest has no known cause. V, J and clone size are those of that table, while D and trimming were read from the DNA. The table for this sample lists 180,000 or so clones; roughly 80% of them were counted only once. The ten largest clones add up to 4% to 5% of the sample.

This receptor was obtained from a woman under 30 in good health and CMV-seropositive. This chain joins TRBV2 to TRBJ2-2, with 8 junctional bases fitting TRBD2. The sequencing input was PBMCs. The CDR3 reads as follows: CARGGGISLNTGELFF. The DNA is TGTGCCCGGGGGGGAGGGATCTCTCTTAACACCGGGGAGCTGTTTTTT.